This T cell receptor beta chain comes out of a study of cytomegalovirus exposure and HLA in healthy donors. For this clone: Its antigen remains unidentified.

V shed 6 bases and J 8 bases; nucleotides not matched to a gene: 5. This CDR3 spans 12 amino acids. Germline-derived CDR1 and CDR2 are KGHSH and LQKENI. Assay used: immunoSEQ multiplex PCR; TCRdb lists only in-frame clones, some missing. The sample lists around 56,000 clones, approximately 92% occurring once. Study-wide results and limits: CMV antigen specificity was confirmed in vitro for three CMV-associated chains. The finding came from a later analysis; first-cohort TCR clusters tended to co-occur in the 90 to 150 validation repertoires. Across donors, most TCRs were seen rarely, yet some public ones were widespread. As was reported, the classifier diagnosed cytomegalovirus status with high specificity and sensitivity.

The chain carries TRBV18 and TRBJ1-1; 8 positions agree with TRBD1. Specimen: PBMCs. This sequence was found in a woman under 30 in good health and CMV-seronegative. Written as DNA, the CDR3 is TGTGCCAGCTCCTCACAGGGGGGAGAAGCTTTCTTT. Its protein product is CASSSQGGEAFF.